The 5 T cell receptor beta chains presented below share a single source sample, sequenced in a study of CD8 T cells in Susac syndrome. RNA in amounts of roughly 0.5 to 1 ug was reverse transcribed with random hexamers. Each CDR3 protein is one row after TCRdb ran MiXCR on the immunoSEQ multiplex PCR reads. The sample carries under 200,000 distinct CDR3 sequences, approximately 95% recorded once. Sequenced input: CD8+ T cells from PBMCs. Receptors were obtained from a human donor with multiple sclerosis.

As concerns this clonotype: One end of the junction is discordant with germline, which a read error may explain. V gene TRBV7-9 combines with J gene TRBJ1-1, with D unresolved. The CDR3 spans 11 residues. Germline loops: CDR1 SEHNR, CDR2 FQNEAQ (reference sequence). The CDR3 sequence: CASSLGPEVFF. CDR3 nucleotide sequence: TGTGCCAGCAGCTTAGGCCCCGAAGTTTTCTTT.

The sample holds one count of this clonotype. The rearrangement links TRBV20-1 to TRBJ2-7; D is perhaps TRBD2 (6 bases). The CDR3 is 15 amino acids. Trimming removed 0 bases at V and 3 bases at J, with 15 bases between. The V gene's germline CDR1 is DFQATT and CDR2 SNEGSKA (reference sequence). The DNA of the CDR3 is TGCAGTGCTAGAGATAATGAGGGACTCATCTACGAGCAGTACTTC. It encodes CSARDNEGLIYEQYF.

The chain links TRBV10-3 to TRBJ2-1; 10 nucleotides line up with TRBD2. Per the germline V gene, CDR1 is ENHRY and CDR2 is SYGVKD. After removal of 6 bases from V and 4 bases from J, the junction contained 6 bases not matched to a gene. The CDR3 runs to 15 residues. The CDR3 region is CAIREGLAEYNEQFF. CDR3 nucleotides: TGTGCCATCAGGGAAGGACTAGCGGAATACAATGAGCAGTTCTTC.

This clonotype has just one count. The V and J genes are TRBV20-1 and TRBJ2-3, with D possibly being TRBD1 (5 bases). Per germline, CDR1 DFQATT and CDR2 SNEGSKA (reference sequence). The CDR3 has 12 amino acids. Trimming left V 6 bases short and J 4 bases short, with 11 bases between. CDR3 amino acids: CSAPWGPDTQYF. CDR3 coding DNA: TGCAGTGCACCTTGGGGCCCAGATACGCAGTATTTT.

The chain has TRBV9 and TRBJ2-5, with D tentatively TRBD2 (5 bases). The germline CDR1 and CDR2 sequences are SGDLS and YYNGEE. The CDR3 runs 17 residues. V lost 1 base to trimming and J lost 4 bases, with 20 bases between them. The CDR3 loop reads CASSVLESTTTPETQYF. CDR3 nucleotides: TGTGCCAGCAGCGTATTAGAGTCGACTACCACGCCAGAGACCCAGTACTTC. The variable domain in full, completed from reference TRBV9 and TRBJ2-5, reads DSGVTQTPKHLITATGQRVTLRCSPRSGDLSVYWYQQSLDQGLQFLIQYYNGEERAKGNILERFSAQQFPDLHSELNLSSLELGDSALYFCASSVLESTTTPETQYFGPGTRLLVL.